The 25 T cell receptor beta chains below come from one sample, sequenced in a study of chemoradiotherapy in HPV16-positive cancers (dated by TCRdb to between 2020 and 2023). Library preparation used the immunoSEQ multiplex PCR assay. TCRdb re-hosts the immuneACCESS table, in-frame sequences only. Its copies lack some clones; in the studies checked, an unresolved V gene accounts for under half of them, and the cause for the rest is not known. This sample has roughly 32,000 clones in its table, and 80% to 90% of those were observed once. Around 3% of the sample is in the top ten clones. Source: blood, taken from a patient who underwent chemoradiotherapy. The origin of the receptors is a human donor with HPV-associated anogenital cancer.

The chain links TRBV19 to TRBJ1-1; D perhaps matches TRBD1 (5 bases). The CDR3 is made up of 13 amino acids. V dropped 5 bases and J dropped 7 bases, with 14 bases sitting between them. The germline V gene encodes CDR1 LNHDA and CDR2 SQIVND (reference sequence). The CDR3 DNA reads TGTGCCAGTAGTGGGGGGGTTCGGGATGAAGCTTTCTTT. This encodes CASSGGVRDEAFF.

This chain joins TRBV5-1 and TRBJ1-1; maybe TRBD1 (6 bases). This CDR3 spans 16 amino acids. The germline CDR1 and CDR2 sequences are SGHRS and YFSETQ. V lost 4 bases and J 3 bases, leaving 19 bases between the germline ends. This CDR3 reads CASSPRGRGSYTEAFF. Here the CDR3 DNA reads TGCGCCAGCAGCCCACGTGGAAGGGGGTCATACACTGAAGCTTTCTTT.

CDR3 DNA sequence: TGTGCCAGCAGTGAGACAGGGTGGAATCAGCCCCAGCATTTT. It codes for CASSETGWNQPQHF. The chain couples TRBV25-1 to TRBJ1-5, with 7 bases that match TRBD1. The CDR3 runs 14 residues. CDR1 is MGHDK and CDR2 is SYGVNS in the germline V gene. J was trimmed by 4 bases and V by 3 bases; bases with no gene match: 3. Variable domain in full (rest from reference TRBV25-1 and TRBJ1-5): EADIYQTPRYLVIGTGKKITLECSQTMGHDKMYWYQQDPGMELHLIHYSYGVNSTEKGDLSSESTVSRIRTEHFPLTLESARPSHTSQYLCASSETGWNQPQHFGDGTRLSIL.

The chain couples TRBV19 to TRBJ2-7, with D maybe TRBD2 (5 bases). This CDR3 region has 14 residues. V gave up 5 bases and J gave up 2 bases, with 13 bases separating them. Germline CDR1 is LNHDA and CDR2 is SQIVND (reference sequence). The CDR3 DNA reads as TGTGCCAGTAGTCCCCCAGGACTCCCCTACGAGCAGTACTTC. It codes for CASSPPGLPYEQYF.

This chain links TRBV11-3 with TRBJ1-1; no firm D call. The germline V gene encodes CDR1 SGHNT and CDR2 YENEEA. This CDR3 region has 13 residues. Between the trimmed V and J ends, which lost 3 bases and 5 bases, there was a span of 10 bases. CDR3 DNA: TGTGCCAGCAGCTTCCGGGGTGGGACTGAAGCTTTCTTT. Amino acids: CASSFRGGTEAFF.

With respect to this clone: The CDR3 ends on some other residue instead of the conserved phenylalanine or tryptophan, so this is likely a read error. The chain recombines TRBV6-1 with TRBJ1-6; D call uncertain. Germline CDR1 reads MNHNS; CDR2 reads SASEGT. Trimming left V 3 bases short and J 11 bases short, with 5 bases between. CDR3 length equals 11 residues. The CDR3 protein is CASSELPPLHL. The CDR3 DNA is TGTGCCAGCAGTGAGCTCCCACCCCTCCACCTT.

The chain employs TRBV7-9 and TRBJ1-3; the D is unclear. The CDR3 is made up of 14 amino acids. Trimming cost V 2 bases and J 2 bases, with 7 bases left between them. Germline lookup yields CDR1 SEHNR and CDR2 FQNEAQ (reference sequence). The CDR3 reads CASSLKGPGNTIYF. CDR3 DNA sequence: TGTGCCAGCAGCTTAAAAGGACCTGGAAACACCATATATTTT.

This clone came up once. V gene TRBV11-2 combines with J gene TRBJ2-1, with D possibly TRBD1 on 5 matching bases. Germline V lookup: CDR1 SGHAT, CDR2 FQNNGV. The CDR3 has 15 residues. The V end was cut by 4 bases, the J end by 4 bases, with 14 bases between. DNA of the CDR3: TGTGCCAGCAGCTCCCTGGGGCTGGGGTACAATGAGCAGTTCTTC. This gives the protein CASSSLGLGYNEQFF.

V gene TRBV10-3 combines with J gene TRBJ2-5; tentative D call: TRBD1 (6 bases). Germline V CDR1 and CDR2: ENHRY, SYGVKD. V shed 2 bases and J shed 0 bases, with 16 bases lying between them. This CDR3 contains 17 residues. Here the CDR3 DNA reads TGTGCCATCAGTGAGGGCGCAGGGGCGAGGTACCAAGAGACCCAGTACTTC. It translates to CAISEGAGARYQETQYF.

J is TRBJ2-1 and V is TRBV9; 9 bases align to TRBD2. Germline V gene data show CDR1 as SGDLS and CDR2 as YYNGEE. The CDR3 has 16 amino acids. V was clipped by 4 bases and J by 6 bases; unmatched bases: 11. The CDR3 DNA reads TGTGCCAGCAGCTCGCCGAGCGGTAGCGGGAGCAATGAGCAGTTCTTC. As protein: CASSSPSGSGSNEQFF. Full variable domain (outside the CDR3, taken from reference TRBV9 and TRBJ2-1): DSGVTQTPKHLITATGQRVTLRCSPRSGDLSVYWYQQSLDQGLQFLIQYYNGEERAKGNILERFSAQQFPDLHSELNLSSLELGDSALYFCASSSPSGSGSNEQFFGPGTRLTVL.

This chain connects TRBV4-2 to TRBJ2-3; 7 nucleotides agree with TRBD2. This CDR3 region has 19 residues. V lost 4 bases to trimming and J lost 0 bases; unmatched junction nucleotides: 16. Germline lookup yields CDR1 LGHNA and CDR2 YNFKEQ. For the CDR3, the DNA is TGTGCCAGCAGCCTCTTGGAGCTCCTAGCGGATACTAGCACAGATACGCAGTATTTT. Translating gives CASSLLELLADTSTDTQYF.

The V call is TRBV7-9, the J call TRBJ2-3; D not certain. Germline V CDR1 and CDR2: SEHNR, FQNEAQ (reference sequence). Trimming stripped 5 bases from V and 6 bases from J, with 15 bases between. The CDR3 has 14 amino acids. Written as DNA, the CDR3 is TGTGCCAGCAGCCCCACCGCCCTAGGGGATACGCAGTATTTT. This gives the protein CASSPTALGDTQYF.

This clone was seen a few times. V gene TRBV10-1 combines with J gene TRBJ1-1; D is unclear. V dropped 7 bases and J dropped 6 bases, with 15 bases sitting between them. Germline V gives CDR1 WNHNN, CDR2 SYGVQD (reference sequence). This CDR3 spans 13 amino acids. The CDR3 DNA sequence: TGCGCCAGCACCCACCACATAAGCGCTGAAGCTTTCTTT. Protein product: CASTHHISAEAFF.

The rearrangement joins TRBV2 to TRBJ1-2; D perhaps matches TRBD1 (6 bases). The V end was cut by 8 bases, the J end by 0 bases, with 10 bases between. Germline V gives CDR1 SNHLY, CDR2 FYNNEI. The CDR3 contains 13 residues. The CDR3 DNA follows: TGTGCCAGCTACAGGGAAGCTAACTATGGCTACACCTTC. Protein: CASYREANYGYTF. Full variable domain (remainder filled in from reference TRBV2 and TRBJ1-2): EPEVTQTPSHQVTQMGQEVILRCVPISNHLYFYWYRQILGQKVEFLVSFYNNEISEKSEIFDDQFSVERPDGSNFTLKIRSTKLEDSAMYFCASYREANYGYTFGSGTRLTVV.

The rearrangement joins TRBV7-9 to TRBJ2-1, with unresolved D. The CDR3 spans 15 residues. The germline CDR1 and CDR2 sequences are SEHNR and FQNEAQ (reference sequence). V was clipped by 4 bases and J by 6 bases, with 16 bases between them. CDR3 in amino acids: CASSSIFSGSNEQFF. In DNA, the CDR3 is TGTGCCAGCAGCTCCATTTTTAGTGGGTCCAATGAGCAGTTCTTC. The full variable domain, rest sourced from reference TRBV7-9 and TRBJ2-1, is DTGVSQNPRHKITKRGQNVTFRCDPISEHNRLYWYRQTLGQGPEFLTYFQNEAQLEKSRLLSDRFSAERPKGSFSTLEIQRTEQGDSAMYLCASSSIFSGSNEQFFGPGTRLTVL.

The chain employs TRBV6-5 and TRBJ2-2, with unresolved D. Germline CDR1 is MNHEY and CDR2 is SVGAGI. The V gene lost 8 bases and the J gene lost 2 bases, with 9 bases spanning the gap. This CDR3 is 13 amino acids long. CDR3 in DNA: TGTGCCAGCCTCGGGCCCAACACCGGGGAGCTGTTTTTT. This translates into CASLGPNTGELFF.

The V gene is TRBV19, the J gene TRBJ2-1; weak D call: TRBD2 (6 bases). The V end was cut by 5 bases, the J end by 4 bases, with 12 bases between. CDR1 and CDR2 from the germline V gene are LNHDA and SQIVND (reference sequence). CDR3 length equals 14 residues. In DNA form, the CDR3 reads TGTGCCAGTAGTGTTAGCGGATTATACAATGAGCAGTTCTTC. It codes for CASSVSGLYNEQFF. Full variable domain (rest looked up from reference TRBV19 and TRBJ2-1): DGGITQSPKYLFRKEGQNVTLSCEQNLNHDAMYWYRQDPGQGLRLIYYSQIVNDFQKGDIAEGYSVSREKKESFPLTVTSAQKNPTAFYLCASSVSGLYNEQFFGPGTRLTVL.

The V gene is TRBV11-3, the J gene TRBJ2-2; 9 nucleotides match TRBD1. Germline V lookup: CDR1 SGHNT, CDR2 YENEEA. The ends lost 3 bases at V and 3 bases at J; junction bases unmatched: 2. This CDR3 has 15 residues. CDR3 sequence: CASSLWTGDTGELFF. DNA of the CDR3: TGTGCCAGCAGCTTGTGGACAGGGGACACCGGGGAGCTGTTTTTT.

CDR3 protein: CASSIPQGGEQYF. The CDR3 region has the DNA TGTGCCAGTAGTATCCCCCAGGGGGGCGAGCAGTACTTC. The chain uses TRBV19 and TRBJ2-7; maybe TRBD1 (7 bases). The CDR3 has 13 residues. V lost 3 bases and J lost 6, with 12 bases in between. Germline loops: CDR1 LNHDA, CDR2 SQIVND (reference sequence).

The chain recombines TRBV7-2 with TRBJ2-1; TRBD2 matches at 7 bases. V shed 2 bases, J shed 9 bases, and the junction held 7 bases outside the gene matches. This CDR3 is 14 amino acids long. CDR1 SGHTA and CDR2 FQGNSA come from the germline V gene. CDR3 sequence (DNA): TGTGCCAGCAGCTTACGAGTAGCGGGCGGTGAGCAGTTCTTC. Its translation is CASSLRVAGGEQFF.

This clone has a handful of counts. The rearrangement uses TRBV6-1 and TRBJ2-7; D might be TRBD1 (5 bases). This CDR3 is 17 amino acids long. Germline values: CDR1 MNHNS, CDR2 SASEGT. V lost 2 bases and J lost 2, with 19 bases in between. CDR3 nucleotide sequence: TGTGCCAGCAGTGAATCGACCGGGTCAGGGTGGCCCTACGAGCAGTACTTC. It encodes CASSESTGSGWPYEQYF.

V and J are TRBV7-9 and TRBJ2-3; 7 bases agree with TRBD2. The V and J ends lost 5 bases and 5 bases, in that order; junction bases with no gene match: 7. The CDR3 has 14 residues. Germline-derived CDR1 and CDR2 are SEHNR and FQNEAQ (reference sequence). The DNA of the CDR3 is TGTGCCAGCAGCCAGCGGGGAGGAATAGATACGCAGTATTTT. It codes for CASSQRGGIDTQYF.

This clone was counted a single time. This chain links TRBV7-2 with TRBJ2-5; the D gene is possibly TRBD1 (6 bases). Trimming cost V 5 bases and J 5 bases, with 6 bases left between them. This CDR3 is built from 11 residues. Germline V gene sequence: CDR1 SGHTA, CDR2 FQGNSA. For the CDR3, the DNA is TGTGCCAGCAGCCAGGGGGAGACCCAGTACTTC. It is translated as CASSQGETQYF.

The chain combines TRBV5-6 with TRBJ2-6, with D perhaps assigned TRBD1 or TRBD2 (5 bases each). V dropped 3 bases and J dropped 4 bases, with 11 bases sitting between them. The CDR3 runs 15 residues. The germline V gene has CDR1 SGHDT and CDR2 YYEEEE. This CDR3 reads CASSWGLSGANVLTF. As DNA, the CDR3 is TGTGCCAGCAGCTGGGGGTTATCGGGGGCCAACGTCCTGACTTTC.

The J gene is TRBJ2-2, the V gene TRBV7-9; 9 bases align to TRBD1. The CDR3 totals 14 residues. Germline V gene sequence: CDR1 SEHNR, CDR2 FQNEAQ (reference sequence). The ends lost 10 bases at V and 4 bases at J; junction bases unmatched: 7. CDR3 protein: CAIPGQGRTGELFF. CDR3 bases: TGTGCCATCCCGGGACAGGGTCGCACCGGGGAGCTGTTTTTT. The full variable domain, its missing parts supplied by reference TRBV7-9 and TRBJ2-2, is DTGVSQNPRHKITKRGQNVTFRCDPISEHNRLYWYRQTLGQGPEFLTYFQNEAQLEKSRLLSDRFSAERPKGSFSTLEIQRTEQGDSAMYLCAIPGQGRTGELFFGEGSRLTVL.